The present T cell receptor beta chain was sequenced within a study of OX40 agonist ivuxolimab in advanced cancers. The sample holds a few counts of this clone. The antigen remains undetermined. Blood was sampled at baseline, cycle 4 day 1, and cycle 7 day 1. Study findings and constraints: Clonal expansion in partial responders at 0.1-3.0 mg/kg ranked among the lowest. Fewer expanded clones were found on average in CD4+ than in CD8+ T cells. Some patients without response likewise showed low normalized clonal expansion.

The table came from immunoSEQ multiplex PCR; TCRdb's copy has only in-frame clones and leaves some out. The profile shows some 54,000 clones, approximately 90% of them singletons. This CDR3 has 15 residues. Trimming took off 0 bases at V and 5 bases at J, with 14 bases between the two ends. Germline V lookup: CDR1 SGHRS, CDR2 YFSETQ. The chain recombines TRBV5-1 with TRBJ1-1; D gene ambiguous. The input for sequencing was CD4+ or CD8+ T cells sorted from blood, taken in a trial of the OX40 agonist ivuxolimab. The source is an adult with an advanced solid tumor such as melanoma, head and neck, liver or kidney cancer. CDR3 protein: CASSLAAGEWTEAFF. CDR3 sequence (DNA): TGCGCCAGCAGCTTGGCGGCCGGAGAGTGGACTGAAGCTTTCTTT. Using reference TRBV5-1 and TRBJ1-1 for the parts outside the CDR3, the full variable domain is KAGVTQTPRYLIKTRGQQVTLSCSPISGHRSVSWYQQTPGQGLQFLFEYFSETQRNKGNFPGRFSGRQFSNSRSEMNVSTLELGDSALYLCASSLAAGEWTEAFFGQGTRLTVV.